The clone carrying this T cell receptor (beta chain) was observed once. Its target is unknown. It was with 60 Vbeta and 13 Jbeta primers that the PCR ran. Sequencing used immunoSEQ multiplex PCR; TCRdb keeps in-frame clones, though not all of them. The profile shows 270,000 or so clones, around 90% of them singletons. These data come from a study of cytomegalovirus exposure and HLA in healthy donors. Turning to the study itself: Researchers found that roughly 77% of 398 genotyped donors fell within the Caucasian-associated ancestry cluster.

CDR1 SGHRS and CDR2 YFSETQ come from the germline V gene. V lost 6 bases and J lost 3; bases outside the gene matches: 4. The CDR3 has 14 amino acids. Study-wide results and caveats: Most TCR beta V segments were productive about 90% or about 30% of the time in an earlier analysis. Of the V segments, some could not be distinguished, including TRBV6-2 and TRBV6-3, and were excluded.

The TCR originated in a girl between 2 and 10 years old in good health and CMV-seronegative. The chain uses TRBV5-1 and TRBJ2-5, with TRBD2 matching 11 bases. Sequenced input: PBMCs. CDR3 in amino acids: CASTGTSGKETQYF. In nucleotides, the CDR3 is TGCGCCAGCACCGGGACTAGCGGCAAAGAGACCCAGTACTTC.